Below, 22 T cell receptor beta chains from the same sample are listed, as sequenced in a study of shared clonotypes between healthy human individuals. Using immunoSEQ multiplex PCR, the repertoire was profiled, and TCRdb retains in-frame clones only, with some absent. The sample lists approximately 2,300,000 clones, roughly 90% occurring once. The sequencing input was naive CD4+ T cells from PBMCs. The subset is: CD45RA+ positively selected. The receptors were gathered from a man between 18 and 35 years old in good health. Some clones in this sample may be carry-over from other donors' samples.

The CDR3 nucleotides read TGTGCCAGCAGCTTGGGTACGGCAGCCAAACAAGAGACCCAGTACTTC. Residues: CASSLGTAAKQETQYF. The rearrangement links TRBV5-4 to TRBJ2-5; D unclear. Germline V gives CDR1 SGHNT, CDR2 YYREEE (reference sequence). The CDR3 totals 16 residues. Deletions cut 0 bases from V and 2 bases from J, with 14 bases between.

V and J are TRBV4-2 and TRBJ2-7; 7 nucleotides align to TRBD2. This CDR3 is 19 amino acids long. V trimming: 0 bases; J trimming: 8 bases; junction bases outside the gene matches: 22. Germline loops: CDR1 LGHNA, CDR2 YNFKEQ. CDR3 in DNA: TGTGCCAGCAGCCAAGATCTTGCGTCGTTGGGGAGGGCACCTACGAAGCAGTACTTC. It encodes CASSQDLASLGRAPTKQYF.

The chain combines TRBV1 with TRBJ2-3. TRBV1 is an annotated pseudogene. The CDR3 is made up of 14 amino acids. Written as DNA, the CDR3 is TGCACCAGCAGCGGGCAGCTTGGGGCAGATACGCAGTATTTT. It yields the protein CTSSGQLGADTQYF.

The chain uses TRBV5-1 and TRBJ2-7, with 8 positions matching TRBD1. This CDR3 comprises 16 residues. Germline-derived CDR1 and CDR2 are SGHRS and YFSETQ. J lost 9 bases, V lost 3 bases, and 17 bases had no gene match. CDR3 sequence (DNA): TGCGCCAGCAGCTCTGGACGACAGGGGCTCCTTTCCGGGCAGTACTTC. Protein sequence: CASSSGRQGLLSGQYF.

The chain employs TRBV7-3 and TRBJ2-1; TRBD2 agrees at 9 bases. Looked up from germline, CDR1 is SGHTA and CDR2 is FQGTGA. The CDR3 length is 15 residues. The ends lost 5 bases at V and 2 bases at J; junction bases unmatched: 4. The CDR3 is CASSPERGAYNEQFF. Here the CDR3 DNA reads TGTGCCAGCAGCCCCGAGCGGGGGGCCTACAATGAGCAGTTCTTC.

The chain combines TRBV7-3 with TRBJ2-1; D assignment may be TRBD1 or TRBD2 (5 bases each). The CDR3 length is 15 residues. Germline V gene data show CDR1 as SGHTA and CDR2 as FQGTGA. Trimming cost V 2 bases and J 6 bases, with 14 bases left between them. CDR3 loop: CASSLFGGESNEQFF. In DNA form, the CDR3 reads TGTGCCAGCAGCTTATTTGGGGGAGAAAGCAATGAGCAGTTCTTC.

The CDR3 spells CASSVGRGSGGFYEQYF. CDR3 DNA sequence: TGTGCCAGCAGCGTAGGCCGAGGGTCAGGGGGCTTCTACGAGCAGTACTTC. V gene TRBV9 combines with J gene TRBJ2-7; 8 bases match TRBD1. The CDR3 extends over 17 amino acids. The germline V gene has CDR1 SGDLS and CDR2 YYNGEE. V gave up 0 bases and J gave up 3 bases; unmatched junction bases: 11.

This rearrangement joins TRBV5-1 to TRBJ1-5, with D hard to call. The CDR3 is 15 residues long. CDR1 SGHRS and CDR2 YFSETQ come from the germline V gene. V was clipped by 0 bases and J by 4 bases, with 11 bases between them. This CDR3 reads CASSLVPGFNQPQHF. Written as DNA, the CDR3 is TGCGCCAGCAGCTTGGTCCCAGGCTTTAATCAGCCCCAGCATTTT.

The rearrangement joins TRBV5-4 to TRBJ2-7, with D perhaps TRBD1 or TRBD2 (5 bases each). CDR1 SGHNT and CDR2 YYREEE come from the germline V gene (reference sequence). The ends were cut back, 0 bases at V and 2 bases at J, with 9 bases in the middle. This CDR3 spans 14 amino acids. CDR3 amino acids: CASSLGGTPYEQYF. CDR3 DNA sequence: TGTGCCAGCAGCTTGGGAGGGACCCCCTACGAGCAGTACTTC.

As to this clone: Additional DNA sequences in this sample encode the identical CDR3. The CDR3 reads CASSDRRYGYTF. For the CDR3, the DNA is TGTGCCAGCTCGGACAGGCGGTATGGCTACACCTTC. The V gene is TRBV28, the J gene TRBJ1-2; 7 bases match TRBD1. Germline CDR1 reads MDHEN; CDR2 reads SYDVKM. The V gene end was trimmed by 8 bases and the J gene end by 5 bases; junction bases not matched to a gene: 5. CDR3 length equals 12 residues.

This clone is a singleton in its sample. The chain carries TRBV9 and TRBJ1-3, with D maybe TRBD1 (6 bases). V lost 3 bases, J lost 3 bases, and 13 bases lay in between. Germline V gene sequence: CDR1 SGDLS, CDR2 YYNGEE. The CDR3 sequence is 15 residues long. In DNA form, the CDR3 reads TGTGCCAGCAGCGCCCACCTAGGGGGTGGAAACACCATATATTTT. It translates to CASSAHLGGGNTIYF.

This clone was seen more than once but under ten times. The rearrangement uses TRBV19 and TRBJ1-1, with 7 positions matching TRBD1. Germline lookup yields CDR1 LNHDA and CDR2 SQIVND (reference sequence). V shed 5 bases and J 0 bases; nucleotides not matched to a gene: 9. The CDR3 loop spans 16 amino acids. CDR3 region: CASSFGRGAMNTEAFF. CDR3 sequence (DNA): TGTGCCAGTAGTTTCGGCAGGGGGGCGATGAACACTGAAGCTTTCTTT.

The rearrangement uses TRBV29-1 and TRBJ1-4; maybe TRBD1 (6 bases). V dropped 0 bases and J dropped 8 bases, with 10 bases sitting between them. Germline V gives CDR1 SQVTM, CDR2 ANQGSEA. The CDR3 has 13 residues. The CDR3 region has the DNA TGCAGCGTTGAAGAGGGGGCGGGGGAAAAACTGTTTTTT. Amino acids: CSVEEGAGEKLFF.

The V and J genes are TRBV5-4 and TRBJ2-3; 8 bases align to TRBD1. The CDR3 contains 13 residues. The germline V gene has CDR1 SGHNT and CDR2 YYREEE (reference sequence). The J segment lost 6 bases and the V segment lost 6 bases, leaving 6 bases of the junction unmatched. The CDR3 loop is CASMTGVGDTQYF. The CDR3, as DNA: TGTGCCAGCATGACAGGGGTGGGGGATACGCAGTATTTT.

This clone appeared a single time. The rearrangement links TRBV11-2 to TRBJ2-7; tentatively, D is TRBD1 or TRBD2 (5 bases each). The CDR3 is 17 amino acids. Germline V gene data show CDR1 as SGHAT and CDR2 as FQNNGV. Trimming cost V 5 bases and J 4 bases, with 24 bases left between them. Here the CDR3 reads CASSPPGVRAKGYEQYF. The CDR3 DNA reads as TGTGCCAGCAGCCCCCCCGGGGTTAGGGCGAAGGGGTACGAGCAGTACTTC.

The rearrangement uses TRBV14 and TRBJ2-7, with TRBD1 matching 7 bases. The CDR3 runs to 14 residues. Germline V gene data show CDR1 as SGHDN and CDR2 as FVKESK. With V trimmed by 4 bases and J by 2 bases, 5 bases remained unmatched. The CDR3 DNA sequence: TGTGCCAGCAGCCCGACAGGGTTTACCTACGAGCAGTACTTC. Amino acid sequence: CASSPTGFTYEQYF.

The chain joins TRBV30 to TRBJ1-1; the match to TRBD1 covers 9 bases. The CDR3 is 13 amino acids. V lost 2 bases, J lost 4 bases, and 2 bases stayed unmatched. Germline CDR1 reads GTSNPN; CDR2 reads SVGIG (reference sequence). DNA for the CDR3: TGTGCCTGGAGTAGGGACAGGGCCACTGAAGCTTTCTTT. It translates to CAWSRDRATEAFF.

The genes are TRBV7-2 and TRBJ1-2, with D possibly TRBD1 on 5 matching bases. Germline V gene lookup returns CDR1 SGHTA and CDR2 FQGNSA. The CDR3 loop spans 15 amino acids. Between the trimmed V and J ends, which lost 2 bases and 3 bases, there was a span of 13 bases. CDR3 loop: CASSLTAQGDYGYTF. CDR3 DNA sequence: TGTGCCAGCAGCTTAACGGCTCAGGGAGACTATGGCTACACCTTC.

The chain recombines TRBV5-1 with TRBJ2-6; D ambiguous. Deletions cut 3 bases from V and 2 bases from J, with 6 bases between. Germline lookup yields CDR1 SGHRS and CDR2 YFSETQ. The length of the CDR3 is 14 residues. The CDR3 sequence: CASSSPAGANVLTF. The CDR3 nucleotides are TGCGCCAGCAGCTCCCCGGCTGGGGCCAACGTCCTGACTTTC. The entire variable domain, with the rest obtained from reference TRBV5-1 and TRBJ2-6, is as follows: KAGVTQTPRYLIKTRGQQVTLSCSPISGHRSVSWYQQTPGQGLQFLFEYFSETQRNKGNFPGRFSGRQFSNSRSEMNVSTLELGDSALYLCASSSPAGANVLTFGAGSRLTVL.

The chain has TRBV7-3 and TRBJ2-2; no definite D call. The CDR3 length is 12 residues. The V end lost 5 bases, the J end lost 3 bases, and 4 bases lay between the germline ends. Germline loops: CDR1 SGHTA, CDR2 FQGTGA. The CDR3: CASSHYTGELFF. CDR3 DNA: TGTGCCAGCAGCCATTACACCGGGGAGCTGTTTTTT.

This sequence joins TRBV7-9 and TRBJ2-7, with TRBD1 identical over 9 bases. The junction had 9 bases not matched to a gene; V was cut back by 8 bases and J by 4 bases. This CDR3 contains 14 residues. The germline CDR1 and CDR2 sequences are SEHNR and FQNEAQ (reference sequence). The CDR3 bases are TGTGCCAGCTCTGGCACCGGGACAGGGTACGAGCAGTACTTC. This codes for CASSGTGTGYEQYF. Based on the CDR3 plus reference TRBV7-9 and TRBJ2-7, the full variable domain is DTGVSQNPRHKITKRGQNVTFRCDPISEHNRLYWYRQTLGQGPEFLTYFQNEAQLEKSRLLSDRFSAERPKGSFSTLEIQRTEQGDSAMYLCASSGTGTGYEQYFGPGTRLTVT.

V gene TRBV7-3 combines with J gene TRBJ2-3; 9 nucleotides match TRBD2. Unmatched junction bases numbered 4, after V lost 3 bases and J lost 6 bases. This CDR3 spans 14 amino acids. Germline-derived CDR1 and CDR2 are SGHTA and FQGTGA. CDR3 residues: CASSLGLAFDTQYF. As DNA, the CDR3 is TGTGCCAGCAGCTTGGGACTAGCTTTCGATACGCAGTATTTT.